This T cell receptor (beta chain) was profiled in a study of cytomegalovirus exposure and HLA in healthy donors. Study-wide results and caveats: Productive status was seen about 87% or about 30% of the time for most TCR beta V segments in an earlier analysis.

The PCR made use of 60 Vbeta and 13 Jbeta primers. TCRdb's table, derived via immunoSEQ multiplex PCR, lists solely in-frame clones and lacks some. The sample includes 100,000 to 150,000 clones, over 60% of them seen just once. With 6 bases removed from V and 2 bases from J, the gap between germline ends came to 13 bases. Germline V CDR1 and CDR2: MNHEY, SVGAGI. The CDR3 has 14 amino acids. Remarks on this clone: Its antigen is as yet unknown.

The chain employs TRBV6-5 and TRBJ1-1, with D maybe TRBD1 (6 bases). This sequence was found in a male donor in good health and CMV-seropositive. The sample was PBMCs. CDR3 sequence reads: CASSITGHNTEAFF. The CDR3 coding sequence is TGTGCCAGCAGCATAACAGGGCATAACACTGAAGCTTTCTTT.